This T cell receptor (beta chain) emerged from a study of T cell responses to AZD1222 COVID-19 vaccine. Study as a whole: Second-dose recipients at about 4 or about 12 weeks were treated as one pooled group. General observations from the study: Every sample of the repertoires postdated the peak T cell response. Donors in the cohort were predominantly white British and more often female, and clonal diversity was possibly underestimated.

The germline V gene has CDR1 GTSNPN and CDR2 SVGIG (reference sequence). The CDR3 loop spans 13 amino acids. Losses at the gene ends were 6 bases for V and 5 bases for J; bases not matched to a gene: 10. Repertoires were generated with immunoSEQ multiplex PCR, while TCRdb's copy carries only in-frame clones and drops some. The table has around 100,000 clones, around nine tenths seen once. Details on this clone: Its antigen remains unidentified.

The rearrangement links TRBV30 to TRBJ2-7; 7 bases fit TRBD2. The specimen was peripheral blood, collected on day 0 of AZD1222 vaccination. The receptor's source is an adult in good health. The CDR3 bases are TGTGCCTGCTCAGGGACTATCGTCGACGAGCAGTACTTC. Residues: CACSGTIVDEQYF. Using reference TRBV30 and TRBJ2-7 for the parts outside the CDR3, the full variable domain is SQTIHQWPATLVQPVGSPLSLECTVEGTSNPNLYWYRQAAGRGLQLLFYSVGIGQISSEVPQNLSASRPQDRQFILSSKKLLLSDSGFYLCACSGTIVDEQYFGPGTRLTVT.